This is a list of T cell receptor beta chains from one sample in a study of blood T cell repertoires in COVID-19. Assay used: immunoSEQ multiplex PCR; TCRdb lists only in-frame clones, some missing. Among approximately 170,000 clones listed, around four fifths were seen once. The specimen sequenced was PBMCs or T cells enriched from blood (not recorded which). All receptors derive from a woman aged 50 to 60 who had recovered from COVID-19. Each CDR3 is given with its conserved first and last residue. The order of the fields is V gene, D gene, clone size, J gene, CDR3 protein, CDR3 DNA. The D gene is left open where the match is weak. Size is stated for part of the rows, as once, few or many counts, or as a class when the clone is expanded.

V gene: TRBV6-5; D gene: TRBD1; clone size: .; J gene: TRBJ2-7; CDR3 protein: CASSYGTGEQYF; CDR3 DNA: TGTGCCAGCAGTTACGGGACAGGGGAGCAGTACTTC
V gene: TRBV5-5; D gene: .; clone size: .; J gene: TRBJ1-2; CDR3 protein: CASSTSTGPGRGYTF; CDR3 DNA: TGTGCCAGCAGCACCTCGACAGGTCCCGGACGCGGCTACACCTTC
V gene: TRBV18; D gene: .; clone size: .; J gene: TRBJ1-1; CDR3 protein: CASSPSDTEAFF; CDR3 DNA: TGTGCCAGCTCACCGTCGGACACTGAAGCTTTCTTT
V gene: TRBV18; D gene: .; clone size: .; J gene: TRBJ1-6; CDR3 protein: CASSPGPLSSYNSPLHF; CDR3 DNA: TGTGCCAGCTCACCAGGGCCCCTAAGCTCCTATAATTCACCCCTCCACTTT
V gene: TRBV11-2; D gene: .; clone size: .; J gene: TRBJ1-2; CDR3 protein: CASSLVLTGVYGYTF; CDR3 DNA: TGTGCCAGCAGCTTAGTCTTGACAGGCGTCTATGGCTACACCTTC
V gene: TRBV6-5; D gene: .; clone size: .; J gene: TRBJ1-2; CDR3 protein: CATQGGDYGYTF; CDR3 DNA: TGTGCCACACAGGGAGGGGACTATGGCTACACCTTC
V gene: TRBV15; D gene: .; clone size: .; J gene: TRBJ2-3; CDR3 protein: CATSSQGSGDSTDTQYF; CDR3 DNA: TGTGCCACCAGCTCTCAGGGGAGCGGAGATAGCACAGATACGCAGTATTTT
V gene: TRBV20-1; D gene: .; clone size: .; J gene: TRBJ1-2; CDR3 protein: CSATGDYGYTF; CDR3 DNA: TGCAGTGCTACAGGGGACTATGGCTACACCTTC
V gene: TRBV28; D gene: TRBD2; clone size: .; J gene: TRBJ2-2; CDR3 protein: CASSPTSGRGNTGELFF; CDR3 DNA: TGTGCCAGCAGTCCGACTAGCGGGAGGGGGAACACCGGGGAGCTGTTTTTT
V gene: TRBV19; D gene: TRBD2; clone size: once; J gene: TRBJ2-4; CDR3 protein: CASSSGSGHLAKNIQYF; CDR3 DNA: TGTGCCAGTAGTAGCGGGAGCGGTCATCTAGCCAAAAACATTCAGTACTTC
V gene: TRBV6-5; D gene: TRBD2; clone size: .; J gene: TRBJ2-1; CDR3 protein: CASRETSGSYNEQFF; CDR3 DNA: TGTGCCAGCAGGGAGACTAGCGGTTCCTACAATGAGCAGTTCTTC
V gene: TRBV2; D gene: .; clone size: .; J gene: TRBJ1-6; CDR3 protein: CATTRTDPPSNSPLHF; CDR3 DNA: TGTGCCACTACAAGGACAGACCCTCCCTCAAATTCACCCCTCCACTTT
V gene: TRBV5-1; D gene: .; clone size: .; J gene: TRBJ2-1; CDR3 protein: CASSLRGGAVSYNEQFF; CDR3 DNA: TGCGCCAGCAGCTTGAGGGGTGGGGCCGTCTCCTACAATGAGCAGTTCTTC
V gene: TRBV4-3; D gene: .; clone size: .; J gene: TRBJ1-4; CDR3 protein: CASSQDHRGASEKLFF; CDR3 DNA: TGCGCCAGCAGCCAAGATCATCGGGGGGCAAGTGAAAAACTGTTTTTT
V gene: TRBV28; D gene: TRBD1; clone size: .; J gene: TRBJ1-4; CDR3 protein: CASTLDRENEKLFF; CDR3 DNA: TGTGCCAGCACTTTGGACAGGGAGAATGAAAAACTGTTTTTT
V gene: TRBV11-2; D gene: TRBD1; clone size: few; J gene: TRBJ1-1; CDR3 protein: CASSWSPGTGFVEAFF; CDR3 DNA: TGTGCCAGCAGCTGGAGTCCCGGGACAGGGTTCGTTGAAGCTTTCTTT
V gene: TRBV3-1/TRBV3-2; D gene: .; clone size: .; J gene: TRBJ2-2; CDR3 protein: CASSLPLRPGGELFF; CDR3 DNA: TGTGCCAGCAGCCTCCCCCTTAGGCCCGGGGGGGAGCTGTTTTTT
V gene: TRBV4-3; D gene: .; clone size: few; J gene: TRBJ1-2; CDR3 protein: CASSHTLTGNYGYTF; CDR3 DNA: TGCGCCAGCAGCCACACATTGACAGGCAACTATGGCTACACCTTC
V gene: TRBV7-3; D gene: .; clone size: .; J gene: TRBJ1-6; CDR3 protein: CASRDTGSNSPLHF; CDR3 DNA: TGTGCCAGCAGGGACACAGGGTCTAATTCACCCCTCCACTTT
V gene: TRBV28; D gene: .; clone size: .; J gene: TRBJ1-5; CDR3 protein: CASQGGDSGNQPQHF; CDR3 DNA: TGTGCCAGCCAAGGGGGGGATTCAGGGAATCAGCCCCAGCATTTT
V gene: TRBV25-1; D gene: TRBD2; clone size: .; J gene: TRBJ2-1; CDR3 protein: CASSASSGSLLIHEQFF; CDR3 DNA: TGTGCCAGCAGCGCCTCTAGCGGGAGTTTGTTAATCCATGAGCAGTTCTTC
V gene: TRBV11-3; D gene: .; clone size: .; J gene: TRBJ2-1; CDR3 protein: CASSARLSSYNEQFF; CDR3 DNA: TGTGCCAGCAGCGCCCGCCTTAGCTCCTACAATGAGCAGTTCTTC
V gene: TRBV28; D gene: TRBD2; clone size: .; J gene: TRBJ2-1; CDR3 protein: CASSLPGGEQFF; CDR3 DNA: TGTGCCAGCAGTTTACCGGGGGGTGAGCAGTTCTTC
V gene: TRBV11-3; D gene: .; clone size: .; J gene: TRBJ2-1; CDR3 protein: CASSFSRGVHNEQFF; CDR3 DNA: TGTGCCAGCAGCTTTTCCAGGGGAGTCCACAATGAGCAGTTCTTC
V gene: TRBV7-9; D gene: .; clone size: .; J gene: TRBJ1-2; CDR3 protein: CASSLVGYTF; CDR3 DNA: TGTGCCAGCAGCTTAGTAGGCTACACCTTC
V gene: TRBV18; D gene: TRBD1; clone size: few; J gene: TRBJ2-5; CDR3 protein: CASSPGHRGMETQYF; CDR3 DNA: TGTGCCAGCTCACCAGGCCACAGGGGGATGGAGACCCAGTACTTC
V gene: TRBV5-4; D gene: TRBD1; clone size: once; J gene: TRBJ1-6; CDR3 protein: CASSLDRGNSPLHF; CDR3 DNA: TGTGCCAGCAGCTTGGACAGGGGTAATTCACCCCTCCACTTT
V gene: TRBV6-6; D gene: TRBD1; clone size: .; J gene: TRBJ1-5; CDR3 protein: CASSGTGPQPQHF; CDR3 DNA: TGTGCCAGCAGTGGGACAGGGCCTCAGCCCCAGCATTTT
V gene: TRBV6-6; D gene: TRBD2; clone size: .; J gene: TRBJ2-3; CDR3 protein: CASSWRERSTDTQYF; CDR3 DNA: TGTGCCAGCAGTTGGCGGGAGCGAAGCACAGATACGCAGTATTTT
V gene: TRBV4-3; D gene: TRBD2; clone size: .; J gene: TRBJ2-1; CDR3 protein: CASSLNSALAGGQNEQFF; CDR3 DNA: TGCGCCAGCAGCCTTAATTCAGCCCTAGCGGGGGGGCAAAATGAGCAGTTCTTC
V gene: TRBV3-1/TRBV3-2; D gene: TRBD1; clone size: few; J gene: TRBJ1-5; CDR3 protein: CASSLGQGNQPQHF; CDR3 DNA: TGTGCCAGCAGCCTGGGACAGGGGAATCAGCCCCAGCATTTT
V gene: TRBV11-3; D gene: .; clone size: .; J gene: TRBJ2-1; CDR3 protein: CASSDSLSSEQFF; CDR3 DNA: TGTGCCAGCAGCGATAGCCTATCGTCTGAGCAGTTCTTC
V gene: TRBV7-2; D gene: TRBD2; clone size: .; J gene: TRBJ2-1; CDR3 protein: CASSLSSSGVSYNEQFF; CDR3 DNA: TGTGCCAGCAGCTTATCCTCTAGCGGGGTTTCCTACAATGAGCAGTTCTTC
V gene: TRBV29-1; D gene: .; clone size: once; J gene: TRBJ1-2; CDR3 protein: CSVGEDYGYTF; CDR3 DNA: TGCAGCGTTGGGGAGGACTATGGCTACACCTTC
V gene: TRBV28; D gene: TRBD1; clone size: .; J gene: TRBJ1-2; CDR3 protein: CASSLDRDYGYTF; CDR3 DNA: TGTGCCAGCAGTTTGGACAGGGATTATGGCTACACCTTC
V gene: TRBV2; D gene: .; clone size: .; J gene: TRBJ2-5; CDR3 protein: CASSRTSRETQYF; CDR3 DNA: TGTGCCAGCAGTAGGACTTCGCGAGAGACCCAGTACTTC
V gene: TRBV5-1; D gene: TRBD2; clone size: .; J gene: TRBJ2-3; CDR3 protein: CASSSNGVTSGVPDTQYF; CDR3 DNA: TGCGCCAGCAGCTCAAATGGGGTGACTAGCGGGGTCCCAGATACGCAGTATTTT
V gene: TRBV7-2; D gene: TRBD1; clone size: .; J gene: TRBJ2-7; CDR3 protein: CASSGGTGGYEQYF; CDR3 DNA: TGTGCCAGCAGTGGGGGGACAGGGGGCTACGAGCAGTACTTC
V gene: TRBV6-5; D gene: TRBD1; clone size: .; J gene: TRBJ2-7; CDR3 protein: CASRHTGDGYEQYF; CDR3 DNA: TGTGCCAGCAGACATACAGGGGATGGCTACGAGCAGTACTTC
V gene: TRBV15; D gene: TRBD1; clone size: few; J gene: TRBJ1-2; CDR3 protein: CATRGQPNYGYTF; CDR3 DNA: TGTGCCACCAGGGGACAGCCTAACTATGGCTACACCTTC